Included here is one T cell receptor (beta chain) sequence, with context. What it recognizes is unknown. These data come from a study of a mutant IDH1 vaccine in newly diagnosed glioma. Study in general: Eight vaccinations were given in weeks 1, 3, 5, 7, 11, 15, 19 and 23. Patients began vaccination 4-6 weeks after radiotherapy alone, or with temozolomide cycles.

Time point indicated: week 11, during vaccination. Every vaccine dose comprised 300 ug of mutant IDH1 20-mer peptide plus topical imiquimod. In every donor, the tumor was a new WHO grade 3 or 4 IDH1-mutant, ATRX-lost astrocytoma. The CDR3 has 15 residues. V lost 4 bases and J lost 4, with 15 bases in between. Germline assignment: CDR1 SGHDN and CDR2 FVKESK. The protocol was immunoSEQ multiplex PCR, while the TCRdb copy is restricted to in-frame clones and leaves out a portion. The sample yields around 60,000 clones, less than 85% seen once. The sequence was obtained from a woman aged 50 to 65 with glioma. This chain links TRBV14 with TRBJ2-3; D assignment may be TRBD1 or TRBD2 (5 bases each). Source: PBMCs, taken from a glioma patient whose treatment included an IDH1 peptide vaccine. This chain's CDR3 is CASSPRGADSDTQYF. CDR3 sequence (DNA): TGTGCCAGCAGCCCCCGAGGGGCCGACTCAGATACGCAGTATTTT.